Described below is a single TCR beta chain sequence and its context. Its antigen remains unknown. cDNA libraries for TCR alpha and TCR beta, carrying sample barcodes and UMIs, came from 5'RACE with constant-segment primers. TCRdb redid the calling of the 5' RACE reads with MiXCR, one entry per CDR3 protein. The table records 450,000 to 650,000 distinct CDR3 sequences, over 15% of them present only once. V lost 8 bases, J lost 1 base, and 16 bases lay in between. This CDR3 spans 15 amino acids. CDR1 SGHDT and CDR2 YYEEEE come from the germline V gene. The data originate from a study of T-cell memory formation after mild COVID-19. As for the study in general: TCR clusters largely stayed donor specific. Study-level findings and limits: That cross-reactive memory joined was suggested by some responding clones appearing in pre-infection memory. Contracting CD4+ clones lay largely in CM and EM, with CD8+ ones residing in EMRA.

The chain joins TRBV5-6 to TRBJ2-1; D may correspond to TRBD1 or TRBD2 (6 bases each). The receptor was isolated from an adult woman who had mild COVID-19 (a few samples of this study predate the infection). Cell type and time point are not known. The material sequenced was PBMCs or a T cell subset sorted from them (not recorded which). The CDR3 spells CASLIRGESYNEQFF. The CDR3, as DNA: TGTGCCAGTCTAATTAGGGGGGAATCCTACAATGAGCAGTTCTTC.